The 11 T cell receptor beta chains reported below all come from one sample, sequenced in a study of cytomegalovirus exposure and HLA in healthy donors. PCR primers comprised 60 Vbeta and 13 Jbeta primers. Libraries were prepared by immunoSEQ multiplex PCR; TCRdb keeps only in-frame clonotypes and omits some of them. There are roughly 150,000 clones in the sample; 65% to 85% occur only once, and less than 2.5% lies in the top ten. Material for sequencing was PBMCs. All receptors derive from a male donor in good health and CMV-seronegative.

The chain combines TRBV5-4 with TRBJ2-1; weak D call: TRBD1 (7 bases). The CDR3 is 16 amino acids. Germline CDR1 is SGHNT and CDR2 is YYREEE (reference sequence). Trimming removed 0 bases from V and 2 bases from J, with 12 bases in between. The CDR3 region is CASSLAAGGTYNEQFF. CDR3 bases: TGTGCCAGCAGCTTGGCGGCAGGGGGGACCTACAATGAGCAGTTCTTC.

This chain links TRBV15 with TRBJ2-3, with D tentatively TRBD2 (5 bases). This CDR3 is 15 amino acids long. V was shortened by 0 bases and J by 4 bases, with 11 bases between the two germline ends. CDR1 and CDR2 (germline): LNHNV, YYDKDF (reference sequence). The chain's CDR3 is CATSRELVVSDTQYF. Written as DNA, the CDR3 is TGTGCCACCAGCAGAGAACTAGTTGTTTCAGATACGCAGTATTTT.

The V gene is TRBV10-3, the J gene TRBJ1-3, with D hard to call. The CDR3 length is 13 residues. Germline assignment: CDR1 ENHRY and CDR2 SYGVKD. V was trimmed by 9 bases and J by 1 base, leaving 10 bases between them. The DNA for the CDR3 is TGTGCCATGCGGGGTGATTCTGGAAACACCATATATTTT. Translated, it gives CAMRGDSGNTIYF.

The rearrangement joins TRBV5-6 to TRBJ1-4, with TRBD1 as a possible D gene (5 bases). The CDR3 extends over 15 amino acids. The germline CDR1 and CDR2 sequences are SGHDT and YYEEEE. V dropped 1 base and J dropped 7 bases, with 14 bases sitting between them. CDR3 bases: TGTGCCAGCAGCTTGAATTCCCAGGGTCGTGAAAAACTGTTTTTT. It encodes CASSLNSQGREKLFF.

The chain combines TRBV7-6 with TRBJ2-7; 11 bases match TRBD2. Germline trimming cut 3 bases from V and 4 bases from J; bases unmatched to any gene: 5. Germline loops: CDR1 SGHVS, CDR2 FNYEAQ. CDR3 size: 15 residues. Here the CDR3 reads CASSFELAGVYEQYF. CDR3 DNA: TGTGCCAGCAGCTTCGAACTAGCGGGAGTATACGAGCAGTACTTC.

Note on this clone: Within the sample, other DNA sequences also encode this same CDR3. The chain is built from TRBV19 and TRBJ1-2; 7 nucleotides match TRBD1. From germline, CDR1 is LNHDA and CDR2 SQIVND (reference sequence). This CDR3 is 14 amino acids long. The V gene end was trimmed by 1 base and the J gene end by 2 bases; junction bases not matched to a gene: 1. CDR3 sequence: CASSIGRGNYGYTF. CDR3 nucleotide sequence: TGTGCCAGTAGTATAGGCAGGGGGAACTATGGCTACACCTTC. Full variable domain (rest looked up from reference TRBV19 and TRBJ1-2): DGGITQSPKYLFRKEGQNVTLSCEQNLNHDAMYWYRQDPGQGLRLIYYSQIVNDFQKGDIAEGYSVSREKKESFPLTVTSAQKNPTAFYLCASSIGRGNYGYTFGSGTRLTVV.

The CDR3 DNA reads TGTGCCAGCAGTTTATTCAGGGGTGACGAGCAGTACTTC. The encoded protein is CASSLFRGDEQYF. V and J are TRBV27 and TRBJ2-7, with a possible D match to TRBD1 (6 bases). This CDR3 is built from 13 residues. Germline V lookup: CDR1 MNHEY, CDR2 SMNVEV (reference sequence). V gave up 1 base and J gave up 5 bases, with 9 bases separating them.

The chain couples TRBV7-6 to TRBJ2-5; 7 nucleotides match TRBD2. The CDR3 spans 14 residues. Germline CDR1 and CDR2: SGHVS and FNYEAQ. The J segment lost 3 bases and the V segment lost 6 bases, leaving 7 bases of the junction unmatched. CDR3 loop: CASRNSGLKETQYF. In DNA form, the CDR3 reads TGTGCCAGCAGGAATAGCGGGTTGAAAGAGACCCAGTACTTC.

The chain carries TRBV10-2 and TRBJ1-2; unclear D gene. The CDR3 has 16 residues. The V gene lost 3 bases and the J gene lost 4 bases, with 18 bases spanning the gap. Germline V lookup: CDR1 WSHSY, CDR2 SAAADI. The CDR3 sequence is CASSDNGHRKAYGYTF. In nucleotides, the CDR3 is TGCGCCAGCAGTGATAATGGGCACAGAAAAGCCTATGGCTACACCTTC.

The gene calls are TRBV6-1 and TRBJ1-3, with D unclear. Between the trimmed V and J ends, which lost 3 bases and 0 bases, there was a span of 12 bases. The CDR3 runs 16 residues. Per germline, CDR1 MNHNS and CDR2 SASEGT. The CDR3 loop is CASSESESLSGNTIYF. The CDR3 region has the DNA TGTGCCAGCAGTGAGAGTGAGAGTCTCTCTGGAAACACCATATATTTT.

Only a few counts were recorded for this clone. The rearrangement links TRBV5-4 to TRBJ1-1, with D unresolved. This CDR3 region has 12 residues. The germline V gene encodes CDR1 SGHNT and CDR2 YYREEE (reference sequence). V lost 7 bases and J 1 base, leaving 8 bases between the germline ends. The CDR3 sequence is CASGRENTEAFF. The CDR3 region has the DNA TGTGCCAGCGGTCGGGAGAACACTGAAGCTTTCTTT. Supplemented by reference TRBV5-4 and TRBJ1-1, the full variable domain reads ETGVTQSPTHLIKTRGQQVTLRCSSQSGHNTVSWYQQALGQGPQFIFQYYREEENGRGNFPPRFSGLQFPNYSSELNVNALELDDSALYLCASGRENTEAFFGQGTRLTVV.